A selection of T cell receptor beta chains follows, all from one sample in a study of blood T cell repertoires in COVID-19. TCRdb's table, derived via immunoSEQ multiplex PCR, lists solely in-frame clones and lacks some. The sample has over 150,000 clones, around 74% seen once; the top ten hold around 3.5%. Sequenced input: peripheral blood. The source is a woman of 80 years or more with acute or convalescent COVID-19. CDR3s leave out the opening cysteine and the closing phenylalanine or tryptophan.

CDR3aa: ASSALTGNGNTIY
v_gene: TRBV9

CDR3aa: ASSAVRVPSSGNTIY
v_gene: TRBV2

CDR3aa: ASSPPGARETDTQY
v_gene: TRBV18

CDR3aa: ASSRQGEKNTEAF
v_gene: TRBV11-1

CDR3aa: ASSHLGGNQPQH
v_gene: TRBV27

CDR3aa: SASRSRAFTDTQY
v_gene: TRBV20-1

CDR3aa: ASSSAGGRTEAF
v_gene: TRBV5-6

CDR3aa: ASRPRAGGEQF
v_gene: TRBV3-1/TRBV3-2

CDR3aa: ASSRDRTNQPQH
v_gene: TRBV3-1/TRBV3-2

CDR3aa: ASSEGDSGYNSPLH
v_gene: TRBV10-2